The rows below give T cell receptor beta chains drawn from one sample of a study of blood T cell repertoires in COVID-19. Some clones are missing from TCRdb's copy, which holds only in-frame ones; the method was immunoSEQ multiplex PCR. The sample includes more than 150,000 clones, roughly 79% of them seen just once. The sample consisted of peripheral blood. These receptors originate from a woman older than 75 with COVID-19, enrolled during active disease. Both conserved end residues are part of each CDR3. Expanded clones get a size class; other rows say once, few or many, or leave the size out.

>TRBJ1-5|-|TRBV29-1
CSVADFSNQPQHF
>TRBJ2-1|-|TRBV11-2
CASSLGGGKTGNEQFF
>TRBJ2-7|-|TRBV5-1
CASSLEKTSGKQYF
>TRBJ2-7|-|TRBV6-1
CASSELGRASIYEQYF
>TRBJ1-2|-|TRBV14
CASSRGQAANYGYTF
>TRBJ1-5|-|TRBV28
CASSSPINQPQHF
>TRBJ1-2|once|TRBV6-2/TRBV6-3
CASSYGGTGGDGYTF
>TRBJ1-2|-|TRBV7-2
CASSFTGTEGYGYTF
>TRBJ2-7|-|TRBV9
CASSPRLGSYEQYF
>TRBJ2-4|-|TRBV7-9
CASSLGAGLAKNIQYF
>TRBJ2-7|once|TRBV7-9
CASSSRTGGYEQYF
>TRBJ1-6|-|TRBV5-4
CASSLGTGGRSPLHF
>TRBJ1-1|-|TRBV4-1
CASSLDSGTGALNTEAFF
>TRBJ2-7|many|TRBV7-3
CASSLLAGSEQYF
>TRBJ1-3|-|TRBV11-3
CASSLGGQPIYSGNTIYF
>TRBJ2-7|-|TRBV28
CASSSPDRFYEQYF
>TRBJ2-7|once|TRBV19
CASSRDGQGGTYEQYF
>TRBJ1-5|-|TRBV19
CASSIDLAVIYPQHF
>TRBJ1-3|-|TRBV30
CAWSRLGASGNTIYF
>TRBJ1-2|-|TRBV15
CATSRDRNYGYTF
>TRBJ2-5|-|TRBV21-1
CASSKDQARKTQYF
>TRBJ2-5|-|TRBV9
CASSVSDGRGRETQYF
>TRBJ1-1|-|TRBV7-2
CASSLEYLRVLVNTEAFF
>TRBJ2-7|-|TRBV18
CASSPPGLAGGVREQYF
>TRBJ2-1|-|TRBV7-2
CASSFPGFYNEQFF
>TRBJ2-7|-|TRBV5-4
CASSRGLAGAGYEQYF
>TRBJ2-3|-|TRBV7-6
CASRDVERGGDTQYF
>TRBJ1-1|-|TRBV19
CASIETGMNTEAFF
>TRBJ1-1|-|TRBV27
CASSLEGQGAGNTEAFF
>TRBJ1-4|few|TRBV7-2
CASSLVGDRVYREKLFF
>TRBJ2-1|-|TRBV12-3/TRBV12-4
CASSTDSYNEQFF
>TRBJ2-5|once|TRBV5-1
CASSPAAVYGETQYF
>TRBJ2-1|-|TRBV6-5
CASIGQGPYNEQFF
>TRBJ2-1|-|TRBV5-1
CASSIQTSGRVYNEQFF
>TRBJ2-5|-|TRBV4-1
CASSQESGTLQETQYF
>TRBJ2-1|-|TRBV16
CASTRGTGLSNEQFF
>TRBJ2-1|-|TRBV5-8
CASSIGQARYNEQFF
>TRBJ2-3|once|TRBV2
CASHTRGGGGAVDTQYF
>TRBJ1-2|few|TRBV19
CASSIGGGSYGYTF
>TRBJ1-5|-|TRBV6-1
CASSDLGYRGNQPQHF
>TRBJ1-2|-|TRBV6-6
CASSYQGQGAEGYTF
>TRBJ1-6|few|TRBV5-4
CASSWGGGKSPLHF
>TRBJ2-3|few|TRBV9
CASSVWRSSTDTQYF
>TRBJ1-2|once|TRBV2
CASSDSRQGNGYTF
>TRBJ2-2|-|TRBV4-3
CASSTRAGGGGELFF
>TRBJ2-1|-|TRBV6-5
CASSSQAGVAYNEQFF
>TRBJ2-5|-|TRBV12-3/TRBV12-4
CASGQTETQYF
>TRBJ2-1|-|TRBV11-3
CASSLGRANEQFF
>TRBJ1-1|-|TRBV10-3
CAIKPPDTEAFF
>TRBJ2-5|-|TRBV15
CATSRDSRETQYF
>TRBJ1-5|few|TRBV19
CASSRQGQEQPQHF
>TRBJ1-2|-|TRBV10-3
CAISETPLGQGGGYTF
>TRBJ2-1|-|TRBV7-6
CASSAPRVQRVGYEQFF
>TRBJ1-1|-|TRBV5-1
CASSSPLGKGRTEAFF
>TRBJ2-7|-|TRBV12-2
CASRLDRSFSYEQYF
>TRBJ1-2|once|TRBV5-6
CASSLLEYGYTF
>TRBJ2-7|-|TRBV20-1
CSAPRDYEQYF
>TRBJ1-1|-|TRBV3-1/TRBV3-2
CASSQGTGVTEAFF